Each of the 15 T cell receptor beta chains below was sequenced from the same sample in a study of blood T cell repertoires in COVID-19. Generated by immunoSEQ multiplex PCR, the TCRdb table keeps only in-frame clones and is missing some. The table lists about 110,000 clones, about nine tenths of them singletons. Sequenced input: peripheral blood. These TCRs come from a woman aged 25 to 39 with acute or convalescent COVID-19.

In DNA form, the CDR3 reads TGTGCCAGCAGCGTAGCTGGGCAGGGGACCTCTGGAAACACCATATATTTT. Protein sequence: CASSVAGQGTSGNTIYF. J is TRBJ1-3 and V is TRBV9; a weak D match, TRBD1 (6 bases). Germline V gene sequence: CDR1 SGDLS, CDR2 YYNGEE. Trimming shortened V by 0 bases and J by 0 bases, and 13 bases separated the two germline ends. This CDR3 is built from 17 residues.

The CDR3 coding sequence is TGTGCCAGCAGTTCGGCGGGAGGGGGAGCTGAGCAGTTCTTC. Translated, it gives CASSSAGGGAEQFF. The chain has TRBV6-6 and TRBJ2-1; 9 bases fit TRBD2. After removal of 4 bases from V and 9 bases from J, the junction contained 7 bases not matched to a gene. The CDR3 is 14 residues long. Germline CDR1 reads MNHNY; CDR2 reads SVGAGI (reference sequence).

The chain is built from TRBV5-6 and TRBJ1-2, with D uncertain. The CDR3 consists of 11 residues. Trimming stripped 4 bases from V and 7 bases from J, with 8 bases between. Germline V lookup: CDR1 SGHDT, CDR2 YYEEEE. The CDR3 DNA sequence: TGTGCCAGCAGCGGCCGACTTGGCTACACCTTC. It translates to CASSGRLGYTF.

This sequence joins TRBV19 and TRBJ1-2; D unresolved. The ends were cut back, 7 bases at V and 5 bases at J, with 11 bases in the middle. Germline V CDR1 and CDR2: LNHDA, SQIVND (reference sequence). CDR3 size: 12 residues. CDR3 bases: TGTGCCAGTACCGGGGTGGAGTATGGCTACACCTTC. This translates into CASTGVEYGYTF.

The V and J genes are TRBV9 and TRBJ1-2; maybe TRBD1 (6 bases). The germline CDR1 and CDR2 sequences are SGDLS and YYNGEE. Trimming stripped 3 bases from V and 4 bases from J, with 16 bases between. This CDR3 comprises 15 residues. CDR3 bases: TGTGCCAGCAGCGCCAGCGGGGGCGCGGGCTATGGCTACACCTTC. Translated: CASSASGGAGYGYTF.

This rearrangement joins TRBV18 to TRBJ1-6, with D hard to call. The CDR3 is 12 residues long. V lost 3 bases, J lost 10 bases, and 7 bases lay in between. Germline loops: CDR1 KGHSH, CDR2 LQKENI. The CDR3 nucleotides are TGTGCCAGCTCACCGGGCGTCTCACCCCTCCACTTT. Its protein is CASSPGVSPLHF.

The chain uses TRBV7-8 and TRBJ1-5; D unresolved. Per germline, CDR1 SGHVS and CDR2 FQNEAQ. V lost 5 bases, J lost 3 bases, and 11 bases lay in between. This CDR3 region has 14 residues. The CDR3 DNA follows: TGTGCCAGCAGCGCCCAGGCCTACAATCAGCCCCAGCATTTT. This sequence encodes CASSAQAYNQPQHF.

The V and J genes are TRBV7-2 and TRBJ2-3; tentative D call: TRBD2 (6 bases). The V end was cut by 1 base, the J end by 2 bases, with 10 bases between. Germline V gene sequence: CDR1 SGHTA, CDR2 FQGNSA. The CDR3 covers 15 residues. The CDR3 nucleotides read TGTGCCAGCAGCTTAGATGCGGGGCACACAGATACGCAGTATTTT. It codes for CASSLDAGHTDTQYF.

V usage is TRBV7-9 and J usage is TRBJ1-2, with D perhaps matching TRBD1 (5 bases). CDR1 and CDR2 from the germline V gene are SEHNR and FQNEAQ (reference sequence). Trimming removed 3 bases from V and 3 bases from J, with 14 bases in between. The CDR3 spans 15 residues. This CDR3 is CASSFGAQGDYGYTF. CDR3 nucleotides: TGTGCCAGCAGCTTTGGGGCCCAGGGCGACTATGGCTACACCTTC.

DNA for the CDR3: TGCGCCAGCAGTGGTCCGGGACAGGGATCAGGAAACACCATATATTTT. As protein: CASSGPGQGSGNTIYF. This chain connects TRBV10-2 to TRBJ1-3, with 9 positions matching TRBD1. CDR1 is WSHSY, CDR2 SAAADI, per germline. This CDR3 has 16 amino acids. Unmatched junction bases numbered 8, after V lost 4 bases and J lost 4 bases.

The rearrangement joins TRBV18 to TRBJ1-6; the match to TRBD1 covers 9 bases. The CDR3 contains 16 residues. Unmatched junction bases numbered 11, after V lost 0 bases and J lost 14 bases. Germline-derived CDR1 and CDR2 are KGHSH and LQKENI. The CDR3 sequence is CASSPPSRTGVRALHF. CDR3 DNA: TGTGCCAGCTCACCACCGTCAAGGACAGGGGTTCGGGCCCTCCACTTT.

V usage is TRBV5-4 and J usage is TRBJ2-3; 9 bases line up with TRBD2. The trim removed 0 bases at V and 2 bases at J, leaving 1 base unmatched. There are 15 residues in the CDR3. The germline V gene encodes CDR1 SGHNT and CDR2 YYREEE (reference sequence). CDR3 loop: CASSLGLAATDTQYF. The CDR3 DNA reads TGTGCCAGCAGCTTGGGACTAGCGGCCACAGATACGCAGTATTTT.

DNA for the CDR3: TGTGCTAGTGGTCTAACAGAAACCTACGAGCAGTACTTC. Encoded protein: CASGLTETYEQYF. V is TRBV12-5 and J is TRBJ2-7, with unresolved D. The CDR3 covers 13 residues. Trimming removed 5 bases from V and 2 bases from J, with 10 bases in between. Germline CDR1 reads LGHNT; CDR2 reads FRNRAP. Based on the CDR3 plus reference TRBV12-5 and TRBJ2-7, the full variable domain is DARVTQTPRHKVTEMGQEVTMRCQPILGHNTVFWYRQTMMQGLELLAYFRNRAPLDDSGMPKDRFSAEMPDATLATLKIQPSEPRDSAVYFCASGLTETYEQYFGPGTRLTVT.

This chain joins TRBV5-4 and TRBJ1-1; 9 bases are shared with TRBD1. This CDR3 region has 16 residues. Germline CDR1 SGHNT, CDR2 YYREEE (reference sequence). With V trimmed by 2 bases and J by 0 bases, 5 bases remained unmatched. DNA for the CDR3: TGTGCCAGCAGCTTTGGACAGGGGTTCATGAACACTGAAGCTTTCTTT. Encoded protein: CASSFGQGFMNTEAFF.

The chain recombines TRBV11-1 with TRBJ2-1; 10 bases are shared with TRBD2. V dropped 2 bases and J dropped 10; count of bases not matched to a gene: 8. The V gene's germline CDR1 is SGHAT and CDR2 FQDESV (reference sequence). This CDR3 has 15 amino acids. The CDR3 loop reads CASSLSGRATVEQFF. DNA of the CDR3: TGTGCCAGCAGCTTAAGCGGGAGGGCCACCGTAGAGCAGTTCTTC.